This entry lists 3 T cell receptor beta chains sequenced from one sample in a study of glioma-infiltrating T cells after dendritic cell vaccination. Profiling relied on immunoSEQ multiplex PCR, and the TCRdb table lists in-frame clones only, not all of them. The table shows roughly 100,000 clones, with 81% occurring only once. The sample in question was blood, obtained before dendritic cell vaccination. These receptors were collected from a human donor with glioblastoma.

V gene TRBV20-1 combines with J gene TRBJ1-1, with D unclear. The CDR3 is 9 amino acids. Germline CDR1 is DFQATT and CDR2 is SNEGSKA (reference sequence). Between the trimmed V and J ends, which lost 8 bases and 8 bases, there was a span of 9 bases. As DNA, the CDR3 is TGCAGTCCCGACGGGGAAGCTTTCTTT. It is translated as CSPDGEAFF.

This clone was found a few times. The chain recombines TRBV14 with TRBJ1-1; possible D gene TRBD1, 6 bases. The CDR3 is 16 residues long. Between the trimmed V and J ends, which lost 0 bases and 7 bases, there was a span of 18 bases. Germline CDR1 SGHDN, CDR2 FVKESK. Here the CDR3 reads CASSQDRRGWGFEAFF. DNA of the CDR3: TGTGCCAGCAGCCAAGATCGCAGGGGTTGGGGGTTTGAAGCTTTCTTT.

Worth noting for this clone: A much bigger clone sits one base away, suggesting this may be a read error. In the same sample, other DNA sequences code for this CDR3. J is TRBJ2-7 and V is TRBV4-1; D call uncertain. Trimming removed 0 bases at V and 2 bases at J, with 14 bases between. Germline V gene data show CDR1 as MGHRA and CDR2 as YSYEKL. This CDR3 region has 16 residues. CDR3 protein: CASSQERSGSAYEQYF. CDR3 sequence (DNA): TGCGCCAGCAGCCAAGAAAGGAGTGGCAGTGCCTACGAGCAGTACTTC.